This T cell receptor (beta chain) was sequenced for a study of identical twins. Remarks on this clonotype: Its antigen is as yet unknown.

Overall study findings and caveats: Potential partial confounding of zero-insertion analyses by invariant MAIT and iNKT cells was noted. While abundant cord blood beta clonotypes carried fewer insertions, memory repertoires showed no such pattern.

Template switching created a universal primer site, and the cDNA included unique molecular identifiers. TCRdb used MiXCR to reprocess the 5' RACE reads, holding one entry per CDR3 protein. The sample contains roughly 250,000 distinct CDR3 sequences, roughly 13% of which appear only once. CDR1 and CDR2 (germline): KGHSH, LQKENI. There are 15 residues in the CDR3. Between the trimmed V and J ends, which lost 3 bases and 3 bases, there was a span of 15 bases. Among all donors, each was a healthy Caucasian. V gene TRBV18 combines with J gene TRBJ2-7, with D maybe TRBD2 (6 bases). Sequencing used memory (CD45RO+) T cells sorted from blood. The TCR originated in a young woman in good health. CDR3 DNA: TGTGCCAGCTCACCCTCCCGTTTGGGGGGCTACGAGCAGTACTTC. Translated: CASSPSRLGGYEQYF. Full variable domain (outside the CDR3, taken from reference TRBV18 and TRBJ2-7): NAGVMQNPRHLVRRRGQEARLRCSPMKGHSHVYWYRQLPEEGLKFMVYLQKENIIDESGMPKERFSAEFPKEGPSILRIQQVVRGDSAAYFCASSPSRLGGYEQYFGPGTRLTVT.